This TCR beta chain is drawn from a study of T cells in Graves' hyperthyroidism and ophthalmopathy. This clonotype was counted a few times. Any patient presenting with uncontrolled infection, other autoimmune disease, pregnancy or lactation was left out. Fresh peripheral blood, roughly 10 ml, was the source of the PBMCs. The source material, RNA transcripts, was used to amplify TCR beta CDR3 regions. A first-round RT-PCR of the TCR CDR3 used the HTBI primer set. TCRdb re-called the multiplex PCR reads through MiXCR, storing one row per CDR3 protein. In the table there are more than 600,000 distinct CDR3 sequences, about a sixth of which are singletons. The sequencing sample was made of blood. The TCR was taken from a man aged 18 to 30 with Graves' hyperthyroidism.

CDR3 sequence (DNA): TGTGCCAGCAGCCGTAGGGGGGGGTATGGCTACACCTTC. Protein sequence: CASSRRGGYGYTF. The J gene is TRBJ1-2, the V gene TRBV7-3; D might be TRBD1 (6 bases). Germline lookup yields CDR1 SGHTA and CDR2 FQGTGA. This CDR3 region has 13 residues. With 5 bases removed from V and 5 bases from J, the gap between germline ends came to 12 bases.